This TCR beta chain was sequenced in a study of T cells in narcolepsy. Study findings and constraints: Autoreactive clone sequences were missing from some blood memory CD4+ repertoires.

Only in-frame clones appear in the TCRdb table, and some are missing; sequencing was by immunoSEQ multiplex PCR. The sample gives 25,000 to 35,000 clones, around 86% of which show up once; roughly 0.68% is in the top ten. The V gene's germline CDR1 is SGHAT and CDR2 FQNNGV. The CDR3 spans 15 residues. Trimming shortened V by 3 bases and J by 8 bases, and 14 bases separated the two germline ends. A word on this clone: Its antigen remains unknown.

The rearrangement links TRBV11-2 to TRBJ1-6; D gene unclear. The origin of this receptor is a human donor in good health. Sequenced input: memory (CD45RA-) CD4+ T cells from blood. In DNA form, the CDR3 reads TGTGCCAGCAGCTTTGGACGTACCATCGATTCACCCCTCCACTTT. Translating gives CASSFGRTIDSPLHF.